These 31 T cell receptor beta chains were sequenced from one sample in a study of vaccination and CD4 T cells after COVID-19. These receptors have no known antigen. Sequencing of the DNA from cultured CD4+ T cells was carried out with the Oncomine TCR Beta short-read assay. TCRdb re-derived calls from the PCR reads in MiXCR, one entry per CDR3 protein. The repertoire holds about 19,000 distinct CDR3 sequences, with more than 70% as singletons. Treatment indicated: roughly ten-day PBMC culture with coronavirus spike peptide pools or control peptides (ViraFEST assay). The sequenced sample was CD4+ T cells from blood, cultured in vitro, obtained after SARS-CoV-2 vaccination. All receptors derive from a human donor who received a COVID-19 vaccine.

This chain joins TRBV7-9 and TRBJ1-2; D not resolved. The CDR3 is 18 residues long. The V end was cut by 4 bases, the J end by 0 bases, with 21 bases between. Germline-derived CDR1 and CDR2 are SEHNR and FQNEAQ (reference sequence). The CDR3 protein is CASSSLRLETDPNYGYTF. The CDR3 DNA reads TGTGCCAGCAGCTCCTTGAGATTGGAGACGGACCCTAACTATGGCTACACCTTC. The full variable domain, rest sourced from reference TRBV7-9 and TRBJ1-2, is DTGVSQNPRHKITKRGQNVTFRCDPISEHNRLYWYRQTLGQGPEFLTYFQNEAQLEKSRLLSDRFSAERPKGSFSTLEIQRTEQGDSAMYLCASSSLRLETDPNYGYTFGSGTRLTVV.

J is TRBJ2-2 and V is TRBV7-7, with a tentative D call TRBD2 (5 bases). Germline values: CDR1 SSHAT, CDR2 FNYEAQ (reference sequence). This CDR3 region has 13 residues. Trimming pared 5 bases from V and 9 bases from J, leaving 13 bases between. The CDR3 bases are TGTGCCAGCAGCCCGATGAGCGGACGGGAGCTGTTTTTT. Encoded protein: CASSPMSGRELFF.

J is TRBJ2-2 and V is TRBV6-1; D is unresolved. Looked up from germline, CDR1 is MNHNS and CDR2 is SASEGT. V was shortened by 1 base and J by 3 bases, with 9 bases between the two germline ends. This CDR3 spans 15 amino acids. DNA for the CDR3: TGTGCCAGCAGTGAAGGGTTTACGGACACCGGGGAGCTGTTTTTT. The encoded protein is CASSEGFTDTGELFF.

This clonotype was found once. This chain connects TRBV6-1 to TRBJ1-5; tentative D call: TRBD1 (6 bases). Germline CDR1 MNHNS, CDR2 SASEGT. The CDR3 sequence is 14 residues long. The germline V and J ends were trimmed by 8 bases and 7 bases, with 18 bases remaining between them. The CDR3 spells CASEKGRGGQPQHF. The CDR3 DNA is TGTGCCAGCGAAAAGGGCAGGGGTGGACAGCCCCAGCATTTT.

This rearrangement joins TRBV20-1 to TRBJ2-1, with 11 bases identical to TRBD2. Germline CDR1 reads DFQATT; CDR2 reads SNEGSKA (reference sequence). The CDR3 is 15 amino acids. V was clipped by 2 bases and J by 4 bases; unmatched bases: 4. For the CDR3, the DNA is TGCAGTGCTAGACCCCTAGCGGGGGGTTACAATGAGCAGTTCTTC. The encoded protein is CSARPLAGGYNEQFF.

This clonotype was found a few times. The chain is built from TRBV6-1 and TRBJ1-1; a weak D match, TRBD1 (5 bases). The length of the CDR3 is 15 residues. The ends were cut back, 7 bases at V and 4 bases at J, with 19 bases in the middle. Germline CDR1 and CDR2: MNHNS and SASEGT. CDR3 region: CASTRAQVGGTEAFF. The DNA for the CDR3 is TGTGCCAGCACCCGCGCTCAGGTGGGGGGCACTGAAGCTTTCTTT.

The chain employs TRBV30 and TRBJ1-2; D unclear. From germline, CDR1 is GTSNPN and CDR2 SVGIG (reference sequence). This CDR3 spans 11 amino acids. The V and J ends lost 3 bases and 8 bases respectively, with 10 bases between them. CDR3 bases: TGTGCCTGGAGGAACGGCCTGGGCTACACCTTC. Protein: CAWRNGLGYTF.

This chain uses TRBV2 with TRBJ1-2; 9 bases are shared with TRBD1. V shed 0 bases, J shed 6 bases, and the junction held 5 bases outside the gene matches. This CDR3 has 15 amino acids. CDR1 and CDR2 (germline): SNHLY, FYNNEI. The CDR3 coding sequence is TGTGCCAGCAGTGAAGCGCGACAGGGGGGTGATGGCTACACCTTC. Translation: CASSEARQGGDGYTF.

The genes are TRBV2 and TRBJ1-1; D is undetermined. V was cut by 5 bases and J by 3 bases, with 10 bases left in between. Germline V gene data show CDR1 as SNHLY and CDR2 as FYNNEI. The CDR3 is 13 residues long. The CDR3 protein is CASSYLKDTEAFF. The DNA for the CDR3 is TGTGCCAGCAGTTACTTAAAGGACACTGAAGCTTTCTTT.

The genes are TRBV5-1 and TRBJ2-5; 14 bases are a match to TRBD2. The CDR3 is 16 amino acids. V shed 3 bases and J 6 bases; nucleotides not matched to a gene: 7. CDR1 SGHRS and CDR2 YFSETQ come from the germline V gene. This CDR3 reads CASSSQTSGGAKTQYF. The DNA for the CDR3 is TGCGCCAGCAGCTCCCAGACTAGCGGGGGGGCTAAGACCCAGTACTTC.

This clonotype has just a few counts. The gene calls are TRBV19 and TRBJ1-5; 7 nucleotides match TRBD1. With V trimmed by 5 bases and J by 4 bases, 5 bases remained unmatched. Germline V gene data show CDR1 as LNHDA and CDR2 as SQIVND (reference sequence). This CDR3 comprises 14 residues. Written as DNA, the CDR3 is TGTGCCAGTAGTTGGGGGACAGCTAATCAGCCCCAGCATTTT. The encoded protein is CASSWGTANQPQHF.

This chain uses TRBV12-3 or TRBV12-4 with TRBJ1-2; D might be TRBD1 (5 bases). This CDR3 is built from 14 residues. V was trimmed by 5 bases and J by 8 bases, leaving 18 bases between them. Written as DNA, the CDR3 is TGTGCCAGCAGTCAAGGGGCCCTTATGAAGGGCTACACCTTC. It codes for CASSQGALMKGYTF.

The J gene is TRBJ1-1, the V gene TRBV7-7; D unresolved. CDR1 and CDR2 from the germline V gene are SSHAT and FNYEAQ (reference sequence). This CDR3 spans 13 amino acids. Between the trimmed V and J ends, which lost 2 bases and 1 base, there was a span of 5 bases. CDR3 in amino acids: CASSLSRNTEAFF. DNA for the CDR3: TGTGCCAGCAGCTTATCACGGAACACTGAAGCTTTCTTT.

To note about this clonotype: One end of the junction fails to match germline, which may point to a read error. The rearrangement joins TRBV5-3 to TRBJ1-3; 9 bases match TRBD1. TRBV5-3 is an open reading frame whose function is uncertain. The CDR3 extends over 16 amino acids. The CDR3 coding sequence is TGTGCCAGCAGCTTAGGCTGGACAGGGGACGGAAACACCATATATTTT. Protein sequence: CASSLGWTGDGNTIYF.

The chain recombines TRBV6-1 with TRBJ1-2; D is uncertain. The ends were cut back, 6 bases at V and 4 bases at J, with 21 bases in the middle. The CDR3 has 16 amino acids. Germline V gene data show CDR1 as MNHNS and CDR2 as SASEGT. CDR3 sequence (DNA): TGTGCCAGCAGGTTCGCACTTGAGACGCGAAGCTATGGCTACACCTTC. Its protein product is CASRFALETRSYGYTF.

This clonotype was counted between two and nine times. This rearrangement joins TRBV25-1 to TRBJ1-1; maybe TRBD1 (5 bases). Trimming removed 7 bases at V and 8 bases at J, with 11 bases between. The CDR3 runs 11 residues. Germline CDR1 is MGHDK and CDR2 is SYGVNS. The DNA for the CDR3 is TGTGCCAGCACCGGGGACGGCGAAGCTTTCTTT. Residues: CASTGDGEAFF.

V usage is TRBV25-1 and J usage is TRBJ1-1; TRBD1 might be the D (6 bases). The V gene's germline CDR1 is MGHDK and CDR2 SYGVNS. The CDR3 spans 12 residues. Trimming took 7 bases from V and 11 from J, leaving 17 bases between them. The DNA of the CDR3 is TGTGCCAGCATCACGACGGGGGCGAGGGCTTTCTTT. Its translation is CASITTGARAFF. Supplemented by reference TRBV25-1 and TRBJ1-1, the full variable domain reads EADIYQTPRYLVIGTGKKITLECSQTMGHDKMYWYQQDPGMELHLIHYSYGVNSTEKGDLSSESTVSRIRTEHFPLTLESARPSHTSQYLCASITTGARAFFGQGTRLTVV.

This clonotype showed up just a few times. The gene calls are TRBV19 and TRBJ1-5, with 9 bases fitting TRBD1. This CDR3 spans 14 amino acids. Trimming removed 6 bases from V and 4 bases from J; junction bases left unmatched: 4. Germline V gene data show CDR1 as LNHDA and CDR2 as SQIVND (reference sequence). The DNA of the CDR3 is TGTGCCAGTAGGCCGGGACAGGGTAATCAGCCCCAGCATTTT. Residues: CASRPGQGNQPQHF. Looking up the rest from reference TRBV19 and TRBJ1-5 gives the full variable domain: DGGITQSPKYLFRKEGQNVTLSCEQNLNHDAMYWYRQDPGQGLRLIYYSQIVNDFQKGDIAEGYSVSREKKESFPLTVTSAQKNPTAFYLCASRPGQGNQPQHFGDGTRLSIL.

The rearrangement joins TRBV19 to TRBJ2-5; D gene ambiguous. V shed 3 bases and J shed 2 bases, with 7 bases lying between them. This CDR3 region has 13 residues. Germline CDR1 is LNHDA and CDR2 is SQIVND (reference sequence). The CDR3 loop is CASSMARQETQYF. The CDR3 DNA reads TGTGCCAGTAGTATGGCCCGGCAAGAGACCCAGTACTTC.

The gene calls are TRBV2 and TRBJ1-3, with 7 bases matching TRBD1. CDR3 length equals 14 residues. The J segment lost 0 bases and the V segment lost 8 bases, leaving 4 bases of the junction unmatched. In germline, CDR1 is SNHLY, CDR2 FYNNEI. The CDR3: CASGGGYSGNTIYF. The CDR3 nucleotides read TGTGCCAGCGGAGGGGGCTACTCTGGAAACACCATATATTTT.

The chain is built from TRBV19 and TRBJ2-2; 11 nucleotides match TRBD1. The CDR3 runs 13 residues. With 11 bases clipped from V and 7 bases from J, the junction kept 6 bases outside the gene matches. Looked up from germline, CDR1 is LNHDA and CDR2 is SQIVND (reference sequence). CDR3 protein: CAGQGARGGELFF. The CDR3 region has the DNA TGTGCCGGACAGGGGGCCCGGGGCGGGGAGCTGTTTTTT.

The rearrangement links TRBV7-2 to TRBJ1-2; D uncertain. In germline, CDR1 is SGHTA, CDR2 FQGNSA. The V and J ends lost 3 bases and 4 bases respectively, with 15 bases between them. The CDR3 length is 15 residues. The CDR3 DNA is TGTGCCAGCAGCTTCCCCCGACTAGACCTCTATGGCTACACCTTC. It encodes CASSFPRLDLYGYTF.

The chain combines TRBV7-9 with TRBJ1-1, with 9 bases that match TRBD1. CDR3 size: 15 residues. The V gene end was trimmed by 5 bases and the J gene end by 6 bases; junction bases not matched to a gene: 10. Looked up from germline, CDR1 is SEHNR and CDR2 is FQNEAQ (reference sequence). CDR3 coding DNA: TGTGCCAGCAGCCGATGGGACAGGGAAGGGCCTGAAGCTTTCTTT. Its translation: CASSRWDREGPEAFF. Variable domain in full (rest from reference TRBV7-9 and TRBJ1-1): DTGVSQNPRHKITKRGQNVTFRCDPISEHNRLYWYRQTLGQGPEFLTYFQNEAQLEKSRLLSDRFSAERPKGSFSTLEIQRTEQGDSAMYLCASSRWDREGPEAFFGQGTRLTVV.

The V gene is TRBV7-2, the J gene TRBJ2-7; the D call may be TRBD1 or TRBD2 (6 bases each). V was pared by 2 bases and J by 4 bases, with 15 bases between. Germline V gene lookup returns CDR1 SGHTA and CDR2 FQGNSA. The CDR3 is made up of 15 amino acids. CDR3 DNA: TGTGCCAGCAGCTTATGGAGCAGGGGAGGTTACGAGCAGTACTTC. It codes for CASSLWSRGGYEQYF.

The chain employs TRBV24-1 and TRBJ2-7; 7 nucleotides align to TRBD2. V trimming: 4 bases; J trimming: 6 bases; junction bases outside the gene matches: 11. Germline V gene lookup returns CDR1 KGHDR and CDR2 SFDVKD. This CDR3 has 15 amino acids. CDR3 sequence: CATSETLTTSREQYF. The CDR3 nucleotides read TGTGCCACCAGTGAGACTCTTACGACTAGCCGCGAGCAGTACTTC.

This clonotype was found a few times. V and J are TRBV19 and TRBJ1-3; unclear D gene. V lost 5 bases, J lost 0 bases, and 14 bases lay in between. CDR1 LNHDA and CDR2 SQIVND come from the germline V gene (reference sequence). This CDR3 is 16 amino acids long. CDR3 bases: TGTGCCAGTAGTCCACCCCCTTTAAGCTCTGGAAACACCATATATTTT. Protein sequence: CASSPPPLSSGNTIYF.

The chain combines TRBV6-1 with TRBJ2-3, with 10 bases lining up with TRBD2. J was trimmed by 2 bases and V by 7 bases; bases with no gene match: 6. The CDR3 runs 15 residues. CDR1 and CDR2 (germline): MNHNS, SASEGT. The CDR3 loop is CASMVAGGYTDTQYF. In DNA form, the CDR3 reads TGTGCCAGCATGGTAGCGGGGGGCTACACAGATACGCAGTATTTT.

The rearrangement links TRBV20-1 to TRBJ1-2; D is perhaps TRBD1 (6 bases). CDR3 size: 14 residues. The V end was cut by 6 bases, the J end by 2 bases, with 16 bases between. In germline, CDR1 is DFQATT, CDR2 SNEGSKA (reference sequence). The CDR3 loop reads CSADPTGANYGYTF. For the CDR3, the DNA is TGCAGTGCAGACCCCACGGGGGCGAACTATGGCTACACCTTC.

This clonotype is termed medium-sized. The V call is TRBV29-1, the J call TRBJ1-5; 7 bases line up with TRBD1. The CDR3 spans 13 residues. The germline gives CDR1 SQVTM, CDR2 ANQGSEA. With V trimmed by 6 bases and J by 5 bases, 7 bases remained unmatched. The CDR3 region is CSVQTGIYQPQHF. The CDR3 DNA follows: TGCAGCGTGCAGACAGGGATTTATCAGCCCCAGCATTTT.

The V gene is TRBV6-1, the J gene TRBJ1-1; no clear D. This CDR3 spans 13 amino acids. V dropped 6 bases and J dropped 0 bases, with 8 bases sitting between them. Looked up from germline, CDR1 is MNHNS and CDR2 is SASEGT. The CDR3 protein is CASRGGMNTEAFF. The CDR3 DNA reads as TGTGCCAGCAGAGGTGGTATGAACACTGAAGCTTTCTTT.

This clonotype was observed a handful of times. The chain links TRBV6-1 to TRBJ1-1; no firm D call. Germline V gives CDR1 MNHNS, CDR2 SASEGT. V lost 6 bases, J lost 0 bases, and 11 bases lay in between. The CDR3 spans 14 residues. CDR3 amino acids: CASSLAGMNTEAFF. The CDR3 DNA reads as TGTGCCAGCAGCCTCGCGGGAATGAACACTGAAGCTTTCTTT.